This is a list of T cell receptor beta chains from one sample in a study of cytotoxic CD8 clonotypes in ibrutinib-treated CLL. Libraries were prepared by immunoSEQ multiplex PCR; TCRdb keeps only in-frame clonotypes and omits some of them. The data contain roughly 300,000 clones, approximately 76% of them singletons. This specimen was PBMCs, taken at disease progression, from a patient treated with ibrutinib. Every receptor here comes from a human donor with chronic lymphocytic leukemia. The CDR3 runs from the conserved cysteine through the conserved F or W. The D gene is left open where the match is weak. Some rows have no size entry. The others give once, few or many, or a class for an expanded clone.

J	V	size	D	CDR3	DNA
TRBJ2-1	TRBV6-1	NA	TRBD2	CASSELSGRFYNEQFF	TGTGCCAGCAGTGAACTTAGCGGGAGATTCTACAATGAGCAGTTCTTC
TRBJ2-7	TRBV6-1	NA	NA	CASSEVRSENYEQYF	TGTGCCAGCAGTGAGGTTCGCTCAGAAAATTACGAGCAGTACTTC
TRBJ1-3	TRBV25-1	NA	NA	CASSGKTVGNTIYF	TGTGCCAGCAGTGGCAAGACAGTCGGAAACACCATATATTTT
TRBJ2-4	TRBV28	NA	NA	CASSPPHTLAKNIQYF	TGTGCCAGCAGTCCCCCACACACCCTAGCCAAAAACATTCAGTACTTC
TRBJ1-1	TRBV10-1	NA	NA	CASSADGVNTEAFF	TGCGCCAGCAGTGCGGACGGAGTGAACACTGAAGCTTTCTTT
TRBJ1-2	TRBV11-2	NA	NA	CASSPLYGYTF	TGTGCCAGCAGCCCCCTTTATGGCTACACCTTC
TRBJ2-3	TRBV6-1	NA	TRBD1	CASSERDRGLTDTQYF	TGTGCCAGCAGTGAGCGGGACAGGGGGCTCACAGATACGCAGTATTTT
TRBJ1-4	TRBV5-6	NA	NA	CASSPHRVVRKLFF	TGTGCCAGCAGCCCACACAGGGTTGTAAGAAAACTGTTTTTT
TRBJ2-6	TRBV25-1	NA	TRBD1	CASSPRQGFFSGANVLTF	TGTGCCAGCAGTCCGCGACAGGGATTCTTCTCTGGGGCCAACGTCCTGACTTTC
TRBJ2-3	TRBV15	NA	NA	CATSRADSLTDTQYF	TGTGCCACCAGCAGAGCTGATAGTCTCACAGATACGCAGTATTTT
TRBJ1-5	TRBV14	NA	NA	CASSQGSQPQHF	TGTGCCAGCAGCCAAGGTAGTCAGCCCCAGCATTTT
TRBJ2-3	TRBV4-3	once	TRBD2	CASSQVVGLAGPSRTDTQYF	TGCGCCAGCAGCCAAGTAGTGGGACTAGCGGGACCCAGTCGCACAGATACGCAGTATTTT
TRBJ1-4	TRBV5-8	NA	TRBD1	CASSPTGMFGKLFF	TGTGCCAGCAGCCCGACAGGGATGTTTGGAAAACTGTTTTTT
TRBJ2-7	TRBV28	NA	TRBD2	CASSFGGSVPYEQYF	TGTGCCAGCAGTTTCGGCGGGAGCGTACCCTACGAGCAGTACTTC
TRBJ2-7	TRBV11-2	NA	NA	CASSTDVYEQYF	TGTGCCAGCAGCACTGACGTCTACGAGCAGTACTTC
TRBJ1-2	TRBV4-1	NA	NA	CASRAGGGYTF	TGCGCCAGCAGGGCGGGGGGTGGCTACACCTTC
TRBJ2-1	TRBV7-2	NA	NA	CASSLEGTAYNEQFF	TGTGCCAGCAGCTTAGAGGGGACCGCCTACAATGAGCAGTTCTTC
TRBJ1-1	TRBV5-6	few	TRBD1	CASLPGGAEAFF	TGTGCCAGCCTACCAGGGGGGGCTGAAGCTTTCTTT
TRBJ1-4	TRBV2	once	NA	CASSDQHNEKLFF	TGTGCCAGCAGTGATCAACATAATGAAAAACTGTTTTTT
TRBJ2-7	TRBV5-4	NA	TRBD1	CASSLAAGGSYEQYF	TGTGCCAGCAGCTTGGCGGCAGGGGGTTCCTACGAGCAGTACTTC
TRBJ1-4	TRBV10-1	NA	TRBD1	CAGLTGGAGEKLFF	TGCGCCGGGCTAACAGGGGGCGCGGGTGAAAAACTGTTTTTT
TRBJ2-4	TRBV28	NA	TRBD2	CASSRLAAKNIQYF	TGTGCCAGCAGTCGACTAGCGGCCAAAAACATTCAGTACTTC
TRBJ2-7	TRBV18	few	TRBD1	CASSLLGQGSYEQYF	TGTGCCAGCTCACTCTTGGGACAGGGGTCCTACGAGCAGTACTTC
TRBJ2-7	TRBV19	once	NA	CASSIPGPEQYF	TGTGCCAGTAGTATCCCGGGACCCGAGCAGTACTTC
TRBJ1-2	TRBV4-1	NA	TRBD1	CASSQDRGTGSYGYTF	TGCGCCAGCAGCCAAGATCGGGGGACAGGGAGCTATGGCTACACCTTC
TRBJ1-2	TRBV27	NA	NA	CASSRKILQGNYGYTF	TGTGCCAGCAGTCGAAAGATCTTACAGGGTAACTATGGCTACACCTTC
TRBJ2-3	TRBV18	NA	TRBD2	CASSRLAGRTDTQYF	TGTGCCAGCTCTAGACTAGCGGGGCGCACAGATACGCAGTATTTT
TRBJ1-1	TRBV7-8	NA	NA	CATQGGGTEAFF	TGTGCCACTCAAGGTGGCGGCACTGAAGCTTTCTTT
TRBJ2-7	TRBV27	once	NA	CASSLLGQTYEQYF	TGTGCCAGCAGTTTACTCGGACAAACCTACGAGCAGTACTTC
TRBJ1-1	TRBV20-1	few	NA	CSARGGDEAFF	TGCAGTGCTAGAGGGGGTGATGAAGCTTTCTTT
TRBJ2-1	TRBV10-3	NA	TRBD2	CATRRLAGGIDEQFF	TGTGCCACCCGGCGACTAGCGGGGGGTATCGATGAGCAGTTCTTC
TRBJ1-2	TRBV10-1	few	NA	CASSDQYGYTF	TGCGCCAGCAGTGATCAGTATGGCTACACCTTC
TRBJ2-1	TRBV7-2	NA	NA	CASSPTGFGNEQFF	TGTGCCAGCAGCCCAACAGGGTTTGGGAATGAGCAGTTCTTC
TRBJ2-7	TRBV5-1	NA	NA	CASSFRQVAYEQYF	TGCGCCAGCAGCTTTCGACAGGTAGCCTACGAGCAGTACTTC
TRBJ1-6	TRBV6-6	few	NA	CASSSPGGSYNSPLHF	TGTGCCAGCAGCTCTCCAGGCGGCTCCTATAATTCACCCCTCCACTTT
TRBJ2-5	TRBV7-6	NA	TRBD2	CASSLRDPWGGETQYF	TGTGCCAGCAGCCTAAGGGACCCGTGGGGGGGAGAGACCCAGTACTTC
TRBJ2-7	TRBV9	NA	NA	CASSVAGRPPHTYEQYF	TGTGCCAGCAGCGTAGCAGGTAGACCCCCCCACACCTACGAGCAGTACTTC
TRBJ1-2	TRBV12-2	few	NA	CASRTISVGDGYTF	TGTGCAAGTCGCACCATATCGGTGGGGGATGGCTACACCTTC
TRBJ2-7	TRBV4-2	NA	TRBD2	CASSQLAGLSSYEQYF	TGTGCCAGCAGCCAGCTAGCGGGGCTTAGCTCCTACGAGCAGTACTTC
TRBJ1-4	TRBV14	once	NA	CASSQDPTSNEKLFF	TGTGCCAGCAGCCAAGATCCTACTTCTAATGAAAAACTGTTTTTT
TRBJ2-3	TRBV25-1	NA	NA	CASSKGLDTQYF	TGTGCCAGCAGTAAAGGACTAGATACGCAGTATTTT
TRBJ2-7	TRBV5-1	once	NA	CASSLEAGGAYEQYF	TGCGCCAGCAGCTTGGAGGCAGGAGGAGCCTACGAGCAGTACTTC
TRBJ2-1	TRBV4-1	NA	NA	CASSQGGRSYNEQFF	TGCGCCAGCAGCCAGGGGGGCAGGTCCTACAATGAGCAGTTCTTC
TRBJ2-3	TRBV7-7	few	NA	CASSAGFTDTQYF	TGTGCCAGCAGTGCAGGGTTTACAGATACGCAGTATTTT
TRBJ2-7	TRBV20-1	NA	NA	CSARQGYEQHF	TGCAGTGCTAGACAGGGCTACGAGCAGCACTTC
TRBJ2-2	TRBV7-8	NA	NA	CASVQERRLAYPGELFF	TGTGCCAGCGTCCAAGAACGCCGTCTAGCGTACCCCGGGGAGCTGTTTTTT
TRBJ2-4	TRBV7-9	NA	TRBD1	CASSLGQGGLVDIQYF	TGTGCCAGCAGCTTAGGACAGGGGGGGTTGGTAGACATTCAGTACTTC
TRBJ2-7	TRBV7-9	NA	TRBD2	CASSLPGTRPYEQYF	TGTGCCAGCAGCCTACCCGGGACTAGGCCCTACGAGCAGTACTTC
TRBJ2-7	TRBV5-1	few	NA	CASSFLGSSYEQYF	TGCGCCAGCAGCTTTCTTGGATCATCCTACGAGCAGTACTTC
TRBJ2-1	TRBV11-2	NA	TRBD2	CASSLSSGRAGEQFF	TGTGCCAGCAGCTTATCCAGCGGGAGGGCCGGTGAGCAGTTCTTC
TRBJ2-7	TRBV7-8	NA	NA	CASSFGDSGQYF	TGTGCCAGCAGCTTTGGGGATTCTGGGCAGTACTTC
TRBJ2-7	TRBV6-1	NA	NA	CATGRHNSYEQYF	TGTGCCACCGGACGCCATAATTCCTACGAGCAGTACTTC
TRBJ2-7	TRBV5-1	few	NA	CASSLAGDFEQYF	TGCGCCAGCAGCTTGGCCGGGGACTTCGAGCAGTACTTC
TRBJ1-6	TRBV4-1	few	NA	CASSQDRGVNSPLHF	TGCGCCAGCAGCCAAGACAGGGGCGTTAATTCACCCCTCCACTTT
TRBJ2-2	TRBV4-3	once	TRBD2	CASSQDYGLASGELFF	TGCGCCAGCAGCCAAGATTACGGACTAGCTTCCGGGGAGCTGTTTTTT
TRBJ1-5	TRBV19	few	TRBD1	CASNAGGSNQPQHF	TGTGCCAGTAACGCAGGGGGAAGCAATCAGCCCCAGCATTTT
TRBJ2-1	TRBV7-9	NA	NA	CASSSAGGAPSYNEQFF	TGTGCCAGCAGCTCAGCAGGGGGGGCACCATCCTACAATGAGCAGTTCTTC